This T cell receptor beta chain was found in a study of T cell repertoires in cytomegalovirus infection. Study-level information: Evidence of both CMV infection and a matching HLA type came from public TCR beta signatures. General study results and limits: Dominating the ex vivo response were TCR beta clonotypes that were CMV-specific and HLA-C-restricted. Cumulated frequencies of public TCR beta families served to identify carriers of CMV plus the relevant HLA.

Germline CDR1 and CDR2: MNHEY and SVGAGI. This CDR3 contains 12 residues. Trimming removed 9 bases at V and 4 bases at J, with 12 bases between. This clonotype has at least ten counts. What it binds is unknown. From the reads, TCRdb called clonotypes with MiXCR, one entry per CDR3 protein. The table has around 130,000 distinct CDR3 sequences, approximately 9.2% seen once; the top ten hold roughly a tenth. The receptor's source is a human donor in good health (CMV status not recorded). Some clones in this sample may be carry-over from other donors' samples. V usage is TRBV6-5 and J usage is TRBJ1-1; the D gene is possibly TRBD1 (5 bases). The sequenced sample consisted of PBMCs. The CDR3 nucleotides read TGTGCCAGGTTTGGGGCACTCACTGAAGCTTTCTTT. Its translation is CARFGALTEAFF.